This TCR beta chain was recovered during a study of neoadjuvant anti-PD-1 for oral cavity cancer. Overall study: Nivolumab at 3 mg/kg was mostly given biweekly, three to four doses, pre-surgery. Patients without progression received a fourth nivolumab dose around day 43, then surgical resection on days 50-56.

Germline V gene lookup returns CDR1 LNHNV and CDR2 YYDKDF (reference sequence). The CDR3 sequence is 16 residues long. The V and J ends lost 0 bases and 0 bases respectively, with 6 bases between them. Time point defined: after neoadjuvant nivolumab, at surgical resection. General study points: With three patients per group, TCR findings need larger cohorts.

Only in-frame clones appear in the TCRdb table, and some are missing; sequencing was by immunoSEQ multiplex PCR. The table has over 30,000 clones, roughly 79% seen once. For this clone: The antigen is not known.

The clonotype originates from a person between 35 and 79 years old with oral cavity squamous cell carcinoma. The specimen was PBMCs, collected after nivolumab (anti-PD-1) treatment. The chain employs TRBV15 and TRBJ2-6; D ambiguous. CDR3 in amino acids: CATSRDFYSGANVLTF. The DNA for the CDR3 is TGTGCCACCAGCAGAGATTTTTACTCTGGGGCCAACGTCCTGACTTTC.